The sequence of this TCR beta chain was determined in a study of T cells after posttransplantation cyclophosphamide. The length of the CDR3 is 15 residues. Germline lookup yields CDR1 ENHRY and CDR2 SYGVKD. Trimming pared 4 bases from V and 2 bases from J, leaving 13 bases between. Comments on this clone: The antigen remains undetermined.

The study, taken as a whole, reports: Recipient CMV seropositivity and CMV reactivation strongly tracked TRB clonality.

The assay was immunoSEQ multiplex PCR, and TCRdb's table has in-frame clones only and misses some. The sample contains about 5,900 clones, roughly four fifths of which appear only once. Treatment was busulfan-fludarabine conditioning, a marrow graft, and cyclophosphamide on days +3 and +4. Sequenced material: CD4+ T cells sorted from blood, taken around 370 days after allogeneic stem cell transplant with posttransplant cyclophosphamide. The chain joins TRBV10-3 to TRBJ2-3; D is possibly TRBD2 (6 bases). The origin of this receptor is a male patient between 45 and 60 years old who received an allogeneic stem cell transplant from a related donor and was CMV-positive. A subset of T cells may come from the graft donor. CDR3 bases: TGTGCCATCAGTGTGGAGGGGCCCATCACAGATACGCAGTATTTT. It specifies CAISVEGPITDTQYF.